Presented here are 30 T cell receptor beta chains from one specimen sequenced in a study of cytomegalovirus exposure and HLA in healthy donors. 60 Vbeta and 13 Jbeta primers were used in PCR. Libraries were prepared by immunoSEQ multiplex PCR; TCRdb keeps only in-frame clonotypes and omits some of them. Among roughly 150,000 clones listed, roughly 70% were seen once. The sequenced sample consisted of PBMCs. These receptors all stem from a man younger than 45 in good health and CMV-seronegative.

The chain couples TRBV18 to TRBJ2-6, with TRBD2 as a possible D gene (6 bases). The germline CDR1 and CDR2 sequences are KGHSH and LQKENI. This CDR3 is built from 15 residues. V gave up 2 bases and J gave up 3 bases, with 8 bases separating them. For the CDR3, the DNA is TGTGCCAGCTCACCATGGGGAGGTGGGGCCAACGTCCTGACTTTC. Translation gives CASSPWGGGANVLTF.

The chain has TRBV4-2 and TRBJ2-5; TRBD1 aligns across 11 bases. CDR1 and CDR2 (germline): LGHNA, YNFKEQ. The CDR3 sequence is 16 residues long. V gave up 4 bases and J gave up 5 bases; unmatched junction bases: 9. The CDR3 bases are TGTGCCAGCAGCCCGACCGGGACAGGGGGTTTGGAGACCCAGTACTTC. This codes for CASSPTGTGGLETQYF.

This clone was detected a few times. The chain has TRBV19 and TRBJ2-5, with TRBD1 matching 7 bases. Unmatched junction bases numbered 6, after V lost 5 bases and J lost 0 bases. Looked up from germline, CDR1 is LNHDA and CDR2 is SQIVND (reference sequence). This CDR3 region has 15 residues. Here the CDR3 reads CASSPPTGDQETQYF. The CDR3 region has the DNA TGTGCCAGTAGTCCCCCAACAGGGGACCAAGAGACCCAGTACTTC.

The chain uses TRBV4-1 and TRBJ1-5; D remains ambiguous. Germline loops: CDR1 MGHRA, CDR2 YSYEKL. The length of the CDR3 is 16 residues. V was shortened by 1 base and J by 0 bases, with 10 bases between the two germline ends. This chain's CDR3 is CASSQVHGYSNQPQHF. CDR3 nucleotides: TGCGCCAGCAGCCAAGTCCACGGTTATAGCAATCAGCCCCAGCATTTT.

Of note for this clone: Other DNA variants within this sample encode the same CDR3. The V gene is TRBV7-3, the J gene TRBJ1-1, with D unclear. Trimming removed 5 bases from V and 1 base from J, with 8 bases in between. This CDR3 is built from 13 residues. CDR1 SGHTA and CDR2 FQGTGA come from the germline V gene. CDR3 DNA sequence: TGTGCCAGCAGCCAACAGCCGAACACTGAAGCTTTCTTT. Translating it yields CASSQQPNTEAFF. Filled out from reference TRBV7-3 and TRBJ1-1, the complete variable domain reads GAGVSQTPSNKVTEKGKYVELRCDPISGHTALYWYRQSLGQGPEFLIYFQGTGAADDSGLPNDRFFAVRPEGSVSTLKIQRTERGDSAVYLCASSQQPNTEAFFGQGTRLTVV.

The chain couples TRBV7-6 to TRBJ2-7; maybe TRBD1 (5 bases). Trimming took 1 base from V and 1 from J, leaving 11 bases between them. The germline gives CDR1 SGHVS, CDR2 FNYEAQ. The CDR3 runs to 15 residues. CDR3 loop: CASSLGQTASYEQYF. Written as DNA, the CDR3 is TGTGCCAGCAGCTTAGGACAGACGGCTTCCTACGAGCAGTACTTC.

This clone was picked up a small number of times. This sequence joins TRBV2 and TRBJ1-6; no clear D. Looked up from germline, CDR1 is SNHLY and CDR2 is FYNNEI. Trimming took 7 bases from V and 8 from J, leaving 12 bases between them. This CDR3 contains 13 residues. CDR3 DNA: TGTGCCAGCAAACGGGAGGAGTATTCACCCCTCCACTTT. Translated, it gives CASKREEYSPLHF.

J is TRBJ1-1 and V is TRBV27; 8 bases fit TRBD1. This CDR3 has 16 amino acids. Germline values: CDR1 MNHEY, CDR2 SMNVEV (reference sequence). Trimming took 2 bases from V and 4 from J; bases not matched to a gene: 9. The CDR3 here is CASSLTRGLHGTEAFF. For the CDR3, the DNA is TGTGCCAGCAGTTTAACCAGGGGGCTTCATGGCACTGAAGCTTTCTTT.

The rearrangement uses TRBV7-2 and TRBJ1-4; D unresolved. Germline CDR1 is SGHTA and CDR2 is FQGNSA. This CDR3 comprises 18 residues. Trimming took 3 bases from V and 2 from J, leaving 19 bases between them. CDR3 sequence (DNA): TGTGCCAGCAGCTTCTCCTCGTCCCTCAGTACCACTAATGAAAAACTGTTTTTT. Translating it yields CASSFSSSLSTTNEKLFF.

The chain employs TRBV5-6 and TRBJ2-3; 7 bases agree with TRBD1. V dropped 4 bases and J dropped 1; count of bases not matched to a gene: 15. In germline, CDR1 is SGHDT, CDR2 YYEEEE. This CDR3 contains 18 residues. The CDR3 reads CASSSWDRSRVGTDTQYF. The CDR3 DNA reads as TGTGCCAGCAGCAGCTGGGACAGAAGCAGAGTCGGCACAGATACGCAGTATTTT.

This clone was seen just once. This rearrangement joins TRBV6-1 to TRBJ1-5; 7 bases map to TRBD1. Trimming removed 4 bases from V and 5 bases from J; junction bases left unmatched: 5. The germline gives CDR1 MNHNS, CDR2 SASEGT. This CDR3 spans 14 amino acids. CDR3 DNA: TGTGCCAGCAGTGGGGGGGACAGTGATCAGCCCCAGCATTTT. Translation gives CASSGGDSDQPQHF.

This clone has more than one count but fewer than ten. V is TRBV6-1 and J is TRBJ2-5; 8 bases align to TRBD1. The end of the DNA aligns better with TRBJ2-7, so the J call may be wrong. CDR1 is MNHNS and CDR2 is SASEGT in the germline V gene. CDR3 size: 14 residues. CDR3 protein: CASSSLDRAYEQYF. CDR3 nucleotides: TGTGCCAGCAGTTCCCTGGACAGGGCCTACGAGCAGTACTTC.

This clone was counted a single time. This chain links TRBV6-5 with TRBJ2-7; 8 nucleotides line up with TRBD1. Germline V gene data show CDR1 as MNHEY and CDR2 as SVGAGI. V was clipped by 4 bases and J by 5 bases; unmatched bases: 10. This CDR3 has 15 residues. The CDR3 is CASSSGGAGLNEQYF. CDR3 nucleotides: TGTGCCAGCAGTTCAGGGGGCGCGGGTTTGAACGAGCAGTACTTC.

Worth noting for this clone: The sample holds other DNA sequences that translate to the same CDR3. This chain joins TRBV6-1 and TRBJ2-7; 11 bases are a match to TRBD2. The CDR3 spans 15 residues. V shed 3 bases and J 2 bases; nucleotides not matched to a gene: 3. CDR1 is MNHNS and CDR2 is SASEGT in the germline V gene. This CDR3 reads CASSDEGLAAYEQYF. Here the CDR3 DNA reads TGTGCCAGCAGTGACGAGGGACTAGCGGCCTACGAGCAGTACTTC.

The chain carries TRBV13 and TRBJ2-1, with 10 bases that match TRBD2. J gave up 10 bases and V 6 bases, and 3 bases lay outside the gene matches. CDR3 length: 12 amino acids. Per germline, CDR1 PRHDT and CDR2 FYEKMQ (reference sequence). CDR3 bases: TGTGCCAGCAGGTGGACTAGCGGCGAGCAGTTCTTC. Amino acids: CASRWTSGEQFF.

The rearrangement joins TRBV7-3 to TRBJ2-1, with D perhaps matching TRBD1 (6 bases). With 2 bases removed from V and 4 bases from J, the gap between germline ends came to 18 bases. The germline gives CDR1 SGHTA, CDR2 FQGTGA. The CDR3 length is 17 residues. CDR3 bases: TGTGCCAGCAGCTTATCCCCCAGGGGAAGGGGGTACAATGAGCAGTTCTTC. As protein: CASSLSPRGRGYNEQFF.

The chain carries TRBV28 and TRBJ1-6; D is ambiguous. The CDR3 is made up of 17 amino acids. The V gene lost 3 bases and the J gene lost 2 bases, with 14 bases spanning the gap. CDR1 is MDHEN and CDR2 is SYDVKM in the germline V gene. The CDR3, as DNA: TGTGCCAGCAGTTTCCCCCGAGGAATCACCTATAATTCACCCCTCCACTTT. Encoded protein: CASSFPRGITYNSPLHF.

The chain combines TRBV27 with TRBJ2-5; no firm D call. The CDR3 covers 13 residues. Germline V gene sequence: CDR1 MNHEY, CDR2 SMNVEV (reference sequence). Trimming took 5 bases from V and 4 from J, leaving 11 bases between them. This CDR3 reads CASSPWRGETQYF. CDR3 bases: TGTGCCAGCAGTCCCTGGAGAGGAGAGACCCAGTACTTC.

The rearrangement uses TRBV28 and TRBJ2-7; tentative D call: TRBD1 (8 bases). V lost 5 bases and J 9 bases, leaving 23 bases between the germline ends. The CDR3 is 15 residues long. Germline-derived CDR1 and CDR2 are MDHEN and SYDVKM. Here the CDR3 reads CASSLTGGAGPGQYF. In nucleotides, the CDR3 is TGTGCCAGCAGTCTCACAGGGGGGGCGGGACCGGGGCAGTACTTC.

This clone was seen a handful of times. The rearrangement uses TRBV6-6 and TRBJ1-4, with 10 bases lining up with TRBD1. The V segment lost 6 bases and the J segment 8 bases; nucleotides outside the gene matches: 6. This CDR3 is 14 amino acids long. CDR1 is MNHNY, CDR2 SVGAGI, per germline (reference sequence). The DNA for the CDR3 is TGTGCCAGCAGCCTCGACAGGGGGCGAGAAAAACTGTTTTTT. This gives the protein CASSLDRGREKLFF.

The chain is built from TRBV15 and TRBJ1-4; D possibly corresponds to TRBD1 (5 bases). The ends were cut back, 0 bases at V and 6 bases at J, with 17 bases in the middle. This CDR3 contains 17 residues. Per the germline V gene, CDR1 is LNHNV and CDR2 is YYDKDF (reference sequence). The CDR3 DNA reads as TGTGCCACCAGCAGAGATGCAATTAGGGGATGGGATGAAAAACTGTTTTTT. This codes for CATSRDAIRGWDEKLFF. Full variable domain (outside the CDR3, taken from reference TRBV15 and TRBJ1-4): DAMVIQNPRYQVTQFGKPVTLSCSQTLNHNVMYWYQQKSSQAPKLLFHYYDKDFNNEADTPDNFQSRRPNTSFCFLDIRSPGLGDTAMYLCATSRDAIRGWDEKLFFGSGTQLSVL.

This clone came up once. The chain employs TRBV5-1 and TRBJ1-2; no clear D. Trimming stripped 0 bases from V and 0 bases from J, with 9 bases between. The CDR3 is made up of 15 amino acids. The germline V gene has CDR1 SGHRS and CDR2 YFSETQ. The CDR3 DNA follows: TGCGCCAGCAGCTTGGCCGGAGTCTCTAACTATGGCTACACCTTC. Its protein product is CASSLAGVSNYGYTF.

V is TRBV20-1 and J is TRBJ1-1; D uncertain. The CDR3 length is 10 residues. V was pared by 6 bases and J by 2 bases, with 4 bases between. Germline V gene lookup returns CDR1 DFQATT and CDR2 SNEGSKA (reference sequence). CDR3 loop: CSASNTEAFF. Here the CDR3 DNA reads TGCAGTGCGAGCAACACTGAAGCTTTCTTT.

This chain joins TRBV7-9 and TRBJ2-1; 11 bases fit TRBD2. This CDR3 spans 19 amino acids. V was pared by 0 bases and J by 3 bases, with 10 bases of the junction left unmatched. Per the germline V gene, CDR1 is SEHNR and CDR2 is FQNEAQ (reference sequence). The CDR3 loop is CASSLAPTSGSYYYNEQFF. The CDR3 DNA reads TGTGCCAGCAGCTTAGCCCCCACTAGCGGGAGCTACTACTACAATGAGCAGTTCTTC.

The rearrangement links TRBV6-5 to TRBJ2-5; D gene unclear. Trimming removed 6 bases at V and 4 bases at J, with 12 bases between. CDR3 length: 13 residues. Germline assignment: CDR1 MNHEY and CDR2 SVGAGI. The CDR3 DNA reads as TGTGCCAGCAGGTACGCCCCGGGAGAGACCCAGTACTTC. Residues: CASRYAPGETQYF.

The rearrangement uses TRBV6-6 and TRBJ1-6; a possible D gene is TRBD1 (5 bases). Germline V CDR1 and CDR2: MNHNY, SVGAGI (reference sequence). Trimming removed 6 bases at V and 6 bases at J, with 12 bases between. The CDR3 loop spans 14 amino acids. This CDR3 is CASSPGLINSPLHF. The CDR3 nucleotides read TGTGCCAGCAGCCCGGGACTCATTAATTCACCCCTCCACTTT.

There are a few counts of this clone. A read error may account for a junction end that differs from germline. The chain uses TRBV30 and TRBJ2-4; 10 nucleotides align to TRBD2. The CDR3 has 17 residues. Germline V CDR1 and CDR2: GTSNPN, SVGIG (reference sequence). The CDR3 loop is CAWSRAGGENDKNSQYF. As DNA, the CDR3 is TGTGCCTGGTCCCGAGCGGGAGGGGAGAACGACAAAAACAGTCAGTACTTC.

The chain employs TRBV6-6 and TRBJ2-4; 9 bases are shared with TRBD2. CDR1 and CDR2 from the germline V gene are MNHNY and SVGAGI (reference sequence). The junction had 11 bases not matched to a gene; V was cut back by 6 bases and J by 11 bases. CDR3 length: 14 residues. The CDR3 region is CASSTPVAGDLQYF. The CDR3 DNA reads as TGTGCCAGCAGCACACCGGTAGCGGGGGACCTTCAGTACTTC.

This clone was seen more than once but under ten times. The rearrangement uses TRBV29-1 and TRBJ2-7; D is perhaps TRBD2 (6 bases). Germline assignment: CDR1 SQVTM and CDR2 ANQGSEA. V gave up 4 bases and J gave up 4 bases, with 17 bases separating them. There are 14 residues in the CDR3. The chain's CDR3 is CSVASGSRPYEQYF. In nucleotides, the CDR3 is TGCAGCGTTGCCAGCGGGTCCCGTCCGTACGAGCAGTACTTC.

This chain uses TRBV6-1 with TRBJ2-1; D unclear. The V gene lost 2 bases and the J gene lost 9 bases, with 17 bases spanning the gap. Germline assignment: CDR1 MNHNS and CDR2 SASEGT. CDR3 length: 15 residues. DNA for the CDR3: TGTGCCAGCAGTGAACTCCCAGGCCCTGGGCTTGAGCAGTTCTTC. It yields the protein CASSELPGPGLEQFF.